What follows is one T cell receptor (beta chain) and its context. Which antigen it targets is not known. The input lacks base qualities; no much larger clone sits a single base away. There are 16 amino acids in the CDR3, from cysteine to phenylalanine inclusive. The read is trimmed to its CDR3 DNA, 48 bases read in frame from base 1. V loses 1 base, J loses 2 bases, and the germline ends lie 12 bases apart. CDR1 and CDR2, per the germline V gene, are SGDLS and YYNGEE. The library came from the immunoSEQ multiplex PCR assay. This is the immuneACCESS table as TCRdb keeps it, with only in-frame sequences that have V and J called. A part of the clones is gone; compared with another copy, unresolved V genes explain less than half, and the rest is unexplained. Counted in this sample were over 55,000 clones; just over 90% of them appeared once. The ten largest make up roughly 1.8% of the sample. These data come from a study of T cell changes during pregnancy in multiple sclerosis (dated by TCRdb to about 2019). For the wider study: The study examined how the T cell repertoire changed over the course of pregnancy in women with multiple sclerosis.

The source material was peripheral blood, sampled after pregnancy. The chain uses TRBV9 and TRBJ1-4; a tentative D call is TRBD1 (6 bases match). The TCR originated in a female donor with multiple sclerosis, enrolled in a pregnancy study. The CDR3 sequence is CASSVNRVATNEKLFF. The DNA reads TGTGCCAGCAGCGTAAACAGGGTGGCCACTAATGAAAAACTGTTTTTT.